The clone carrying this T cell receptor beta chain was detected a few times. The sample is drawn from a study of T-cell reconstitution after alpha-beta-depleted transplantation in children. Preparation of the TCRbeta library involved a method that used unique molecular identifiers. TCRdb re-called the PCR reads through MiXCR, storing one row per CDR3 protein. This table has some 500,000 distinct CDR3 sequences, approximately 20% appearing once. The CDR3 runs to 15 residues. Germline CDR1 MRHNA, CDR2 SNTAGT. J gave up 2 bases and V 0 bases, and 4 bases lay outside the gene matches. This chain joins TRBV6-4 and TRBJ2-7; 7 positions agree with TRBD2. The sequence was collected from a human donor who donated a stem cell graft to a child with acute lymphoblastic leukemia. The specimen was PBMCs from the stem cell graft donor, collected from the stem cell graft. The chain's CDR3 is CASSDSPGGTYEQYF. DNA for the CDR3: TGTGCCAGCAGTGACTCGCCGGGAGGAACCTACGAGCAGTACTTC.